These 26 T cell receptor beta chains originate from one sample sequenced in a study of cytomegalovirus exposure and HLA in healthy donors. This PCR relied on a set of 60 Vbeta primers and 13 Jbeta primers. Only in-frame clones appear in the TCRdb table, and some are missing; sequencing was by immunoSEQ multiplex PCR. This sample has 150,000 to 180,000 clones, with approximately 72% found just once. Sequencing was carried out using PBMCs. The receptor set was obtained from a young man in good health and CMV-seronegative.

This clone was picked up one time. The V gene is TRBV2, the J gene TRBJ1-1; D might be TRBD1 (5 bases). CDR3 length: 13 residues. V dropped 11 bases and J dropped 4 bases, with 17 bases sitting between them. Germline CDR1 reads SNHLY; CDR2 reads FYNNEI. The CDR3 DNA follows: TGTGCCGTCGTCATTGGGGGAGGCACTGAAGCTTTCTTT. It is translated as CAVVIGGGTEAFF.

This clone was observed a single time. This chain uses TRBV4-1 with TRBJ2-1, with 7 bases lining up with TRBD2. The CDR3 length is 16 residues. In germline, CDR1 is MGHRA, CDR2 YSYEKL. The V segment lost 4 bases and the J segment 2 bases; nucleotides outside the gene matches: 8. CDR3 amino acids: CASSPGGAGPYNEQFF. Written as DNA, the CDR3 is TGCGCCAGCAGCCCCGGAGGAGCGGGGCCCTACAATGAGCAGTTCTTC.

This clone was recorded a few times. The rearrangement links TRBV29-1 to TRBJ2-4; 7 positions match TRBD1. V was pared by 0 bases and J by 12 bases, with 5 bases of the junction left unmatched. The CDR3 covers 12 residues. CDR1 and CDR2 (germline): SQVTM, ANQGSEA. In DNA, the CDR3 is TGCAGCGTTGAAGAGCTACGGGACAGTCAGTACTTC. Protein product: CSVEELRDSQYF.

A few counts support this clone. The chain uses TRBV7-9 and TRBJ2-2, with D maybe TRBD1 (5 bases). Trimming removed 5 bases at V and 7 bases at J, with 11 bases between. Germline values: CDR1 SEHNR, CDR2 FQNEAQ (reference sequence). The CDR3 covers 13 residues. The CDR3 sequence is CASSATVSGELFF. In DNA form, the CDR3 reads TGTGCCAGCAGCGCGACAGTCAGCGGGGAGCTGTTTTTT. Full variable domain (outside the CDR3, taken from reference TRBV7-9 and TRBJ2-2): DTGVSQNPRHKITKRGQNVTFRCDPISEHNRLYWYRQTLGQGPEFLTYFQNEAQLEKSRLLSDRFSAERPKGSFSTLEIQRTEQGDSAMYLCASSATVSGELFFGEGSRLTVL.

This chain uses TRBV15 with TRBJ1-4; 8 bases are shared with TRBD1. This CDR3 comprises 17 residues. Per the germline V gene, CDR1 is LNHNV and CDR2 is YYDKDF (reference sequence). The V and J ends lost 0 bases and 6 bases, in that order; junction bases with no gene match: 9. The CDR3 here is CATSRDKSRGPDEKLFF. The DNA of the CDR3 is TGTGCCACCAGCAGAGATAAGTCCAGGGGGCCAGATGAAAAACTGTTTTTT.

V and J are TRBV5-6 and TRBJ2-3; 7 positions match TRBD1. The CDR3 has 16 amino acids. The V gene end was trimmed by 4 bases and the J gene end by 3 bases; junction bases not matched to a gene: 11. Germline CDR1 is SGHDT and CDR2 is YYEEEE. CDR3 bases: TGTGCCAGCAGCCCCCACGAGGGGGCGCGTACAGATACGCAGTATTTT. Its protein is CASSPHEGARTDTQYF.

On this clone itself: This CDR3 fails to terminate in the conserved phenylalanine or tryptophan, so it likely reflects a read error. The DNA is omitted, as the CDR3 cannot be located on it reliably, and the CDR3 follows TCRdb's listing. The CDR3 sequence is CASSSHRTGLTS. The V call is TRBV7-9, the J call TRBJ1-2; the table assigns TRBD1, which was not confirmed against the DNA. Including both end residues, the CDR3 is 12 amino acids long. Germline V lookup: CDR1 SEHNR, CDR2 FQNEAQ (reference sequence).

This clone has more than one count but fewer than ten. V usage is TRBV27 and J usage is TRBJ2-5; 8 bases match TRBD1. Germline assignment: CDR1 MNHEY and CDR2 SMNVEV (reference sequence). This CDR3 is built from 17 residues. With 5 bases clipped from V and 0 bases from J, the junction kept 11 bases outside the gene matches. CDR3 coding DNA: TGTGCCAGCAGTCCCCGGGACAGGCCTTTTCACCAAGAGACCCAGTACTTC. Its protein is CASSPRDRPFHQETQYF.

Worth noting for this clone: An end of the junction does not agree with germline; a read error may underlie this. The genes are TRBV27 and TRBJ2-6; D is possibly TRBD1 (6 bases). Germline loops: CDR1 MNHEY, CDR2 SMNVEV (reference sequence). This CDR3 is built from 18 residues. CDR3 sequence reads: CASSLLGARPAGANGLTF. The CDR3 region has the DNA TGTGCCAGCAGTTTATTGGGGGCGCGACCCGCTGGGGCCAACGGCCTGACTTTC.

The sample holds a few counts of this clone. Here the CDR3 DNA reads TGTGCCAGCAGCCGCCGCGGGGGAGGCACAGATACGCAGTATTTT. It is translated as CASSRRGGGTDTQYF. This chain joins TRBV9 and TRBJ2-3; 7 bases map to TRBD2. Unmatched junction bases numbered 6, after V lost 4 bases and J lost 1 base. Germline V lookup: CDR1 SGDLS, CDR2 YYNGEE. The CDR3 contains 15 residues. Variable domain in full (rest from reference TRBV9 and TRBJ2-3): DSGVTQTPKHLITATGQRVTLRCSPRSGDLSVYWYQQSLDQGLQFLIQYYNGEERAKGNILERFSAQQFPDLHSELNLSSLELGDSALYFCASSRRGGGTDTQYFGPGTRLTVL.

The CDR3, as DNA: TGTGCCAGCAGCAGGGACAGGACCGGGGAGCTGTTTTTT. It yields the protein CASSRDRTGELFF. The chain combines TRBV4-2 with TRBJ2-2, with 8 bases lining up with TRBD1. There are 13 residues in the CDR3. The ends lost 5 bases at V and 5 bases at J; junction bases unmatched: 1. Looked up from germline, CDR1 is LGHNA and CDR2 is YNFKEQ.

The chain joins TRBV15 to TRBJ1-5, with TRBD1 as a possible D gene (6 bases). Germline CDR1 reads LNHNV; CDR2 reads YYDKDF (reference sequence). The V end lost 0 bases, the J end lost 8 bases, and 8 bases lay between the germline ends. This CDR3 has 13 amino acids. CDR3 amino acids: CATSRDRTEPQHF. The CDR3 DNA follows: TGTGCCACCAGCAGAGATAGGACAGAGCCCCAGCATTTT.

The V call is TRBV4-3, the J call TRBJ2-5; 10 positions match TRBD1. The V gene end was trimmed by 1 base and the J gene end by 0 bases; junction bases not matched to a gene: 8. This CDR3 comprises 18 residues. The germline gives CDR1 LGHNA, CDR2 YSLEER. Here the CDR3 reads CASSQGDRGLRYQETQYF. In DNA, the CDR3 is TGCGCCAGCAGCCAAGGGGACAGGGGCCTTCGGTACCAAGAGACCCAGTACTTC.

V usage is TRBV27 and J usage is TRBJ1-5; TRBD1 agrees at 7 bases. Germline loops: CDR1 MNHEY, CDR2 SMNVEV (reference sequence). The CDR3 extends over 14 amino acids. Trimming at V came to 3 bases and at J to 6 bases, leaving 5 bases not matched to a gene. CDR3 amino acids: CASSFGTVGQPQHF. The CDR3, as DNA: TGTGCCAGCAGTTTTGGGACAGTCGGTCAGCCCCAGCATTTT.

V is TRBV5-1 and J is TRBJ2-4; the match to TRBD1 covers 8 bases. The CDR3 spans 15 residues. With 0 bases clipped from V and 8 bases from J, the junction kept 7 bases outside the gene matches. Germline lookup yields CDR1 SGHRS and CDR2 YFSETQ. CDR3 region: CASSLVARGLDIQYF. As DNA, the CDR3 is TGCGCCAGCAGCTTGGTGGCCAGGGGGCTTGACATTCAGTACTTC.

The J gene is TRBJ1-1, the V gene TRBV11-2, with D tentatively TRBD1 (6 bases). Germline CDR1 is SGHAT and CDR2 is FQNNGV. CDR3 size: 14 residues. Trimming took 3 bases from V and 5 from J, leaving 13 bases between them. CDR3 in DNA: TGTGCCAGCAGCTTCTCGGACAGAGGGACTGAAGCTTTCTTT. As protein: CASSFSDRGTEAFF.

V gene TRBV2 combines with J gene TRBJ1-6, with D possibly matching TRBD1 (5 bases). This CDR3 region has 13 residues. Trimming took 8 bases from V and 7 from J, leaving 12 bases between them. Germline CDR1 and CDR2: SNHLY and FYNNEI. The CDR3 spells CASRLGGNSPLHF. CDR3 DNA: TGTGCCAGCCGCCTTGGGGGGAATTCACCCCTCCACTTT.

The V call is TRBV28, the J call TRBJ1-1; 8 bases are a match to TRBD1. Germline V gives CDR1 MDHEN, CDR2 SYDVKM. The J segment lost 1 base and the V segment lost 3 bases, leaving 1 base of the junction unmatched. CDR3 length equals 14 residues. Written as DNA, the CDR3 is TGTGCCAGCAGTTTCGGGACAGGGAACACTGAAGCTTTCTTT. Encoded protein: CASSFGTGNTEAFF.

The chain has TRBV9 and TRBJ2-2; D perhaps matches TRBD2 (6 bases). CDR1 is SGDLS and CDR2 is YYNGEE in the germline V gene. V lost 6 bases, J lost 4 bases, and 13 bases lay in between. CDR3 size: 14 residues. The CDR3 region has the DNA TGTGCCAGCAATCGGGAGATTTCCACCGGGGAGCTGTTTTTT. It yields the protein CASNREISTGELFF.

The chain couples TRBV19 to TRBJ1-2, with TRBD1 matching over 8 bases. This CDR3 contains 14 residues. V gave up 6 bases and J gave up 4 bases; unmatched junction bases: 7. Germline loops: CDR1 LNHDA, CDR2 SQIVND (reference sequence). The CDR3 protein is CASSPQGEGYGYTF. Here the CDR3 DNA reads TGTGCCAGTAGCCCACAGGGGGAGGGCTATGGCTACACCTTC.

This chain joins TRBV6-5 and TRBJ1-3; D gene ambiguous. The ends were cut back, 2 bases at V and 0 bases at J, with 8 bases in the middle. The CDR3 totals 15 residues. Germline loops: CDR1 MNHEY, CDR2 SVGAGI. The CDR3 sequence is CASSYQISSGNTIYF. In nucleotides, the CDR3 is TGTGCCAGCAGTTACCAGATCAGCTCTGGAAACACCATATATTTT.

V is TRBV7-6 and J is TRBJ1-5; D not resolved. This CDR3 comprises 15 residues. Trimming took 8 bases from V and 3 from J, leaving 17 bases between them. CDR1 is SGHVS and CDR2 is FNYEAQ in the germline V gene. The CDR3 DNA is TGTGCCAGCTCTGACGTTGGGAGCTTCAATCAGCCCCAGCATTTT. This sequence encodes CASSDVGSFNQPQHF.

This clone showed up just a few times. The V and J genes are TRBV6-5 and TRBJ2-2; D uncertain. The CDR3 is made up of 13 amino acids. V gave up 8 bases and J gave up 7 bases, with 14 bases separating them. Germline loops: CDR1 MNHEY, CDR2 SVGAGI. DNA for the CDR3: TGTGCCAGCGGCCCCGATTCGGGCGGGGAGCTGTTTTTT. Its translation is CASGPDSGGELFF.

The chain joins TRBV11-3 to TRBJ1-1; D uncertain. The CDR3 has 13 residues. The germline V gene encodes CDR1 SGHNT and CDR2 YENEEA. The V end lost 2 bases, the J end lost 4 bases, and 8 bases lay between the germline ends. As DNA, the CDR3 is TGTGCCAGCAGCTTATTGAGTGGCACTGAAGCTTTCTTT. The encoded protein is CASSLLSGTEAFF.

The chain carries TRBV2 and TRBJ1-3; D is possibly TRBD1 (5 bases). The V end lost 4 bases, the J end lost 0 bases, and 13 bases lay between the germline ends. Germline CDR1 SNHLY, CDR2 FYNNEI. The CDR3 runs to 16 residues. This CDR3 reads CASSVVQGLSGNTIYF. CDR3 DNA sequence: TGTGCCAGCAGTGTCGTCCAGGGACTCTCTGGAAACACCATATATTTT.

A few counts support this clone. The chain employs TRBV6-6 and TRBJ1-1, with TRBD1 matching 7 bases. CDR3 size: 13 residues. Germline V CDR1 and CDR2: MNHNY, SVGAGI (reference sequence). V was clipped by 6 bases and J by 6 bases; unmatched bases: 7. The CDR3 spells CASRPDREAEAFF. CDR3 nucleotides: TGTGCCAGCAGACCCGACAGGGAAGCTGAAGCTTTCTTT.